This T cell receptor beta chain was sequenced in a study of OX40 agonist ivuxolimab in advanced cancers. Notes on the study in general: Antigen specificity of clonally expanded peripheral T cells was not established.

The table came from immunoSEQ multiplex PCR; TCRdb's copy has only in-frame clones and leaves some out. Here the sample spans tens of thousands of clones, 70% to 85% being singletons. The CDR3 loop spans 16 amino acids. Per germline, CDR1 LGHNA and CDR2 YSLEER. V gave up 6 bases and J gave up 5 bases, with 17 bases separating them. Drawing of blood for sampling happened at baseline, at cycle 4 day 1, and at cycle 7 day 1. A note on this clone: Its antigen is undetermined.

The TCR comes from an adult with an advanced solid tumor such as melanoma, head and neck, liver or kidney cancer. This chain connects TRBV4-3 to TRBJ1-6, with D perhaps matching TRBD1 (5 bases). Sequenced here: CD4+ or CD8+ T cells sorted from blood, sampled in a trial of the OX40 agonist ivuxolimab. The DNA for the CDR3 is TGCGCCAGCAGTGGGGGGTCCTGGGGGGATAATTCACCCCTCCACTTT. It encodes CASSGGSWGDNSPLHF.